Listed below are T cell receptor beta chains from one sample, sequenced in a study of T cells in Graves' hyperthyroidism and ophthalmopathy. TCRdb passed the multiplex PCR reads through MiXCR, listing each CDR3 protein once. The sample contains approximately 610,000 distinct CDR3 sequences, roughly 15% of which appear only once. Sequencing input: blood. The receptors here all came from a woman aged 40 to 50 with Graves' ophthalmopathy. Each CDR3 is given with its conserved first and last residue. The D gene is left open where the match is weak. Not all rows give a size; the values are once, few, many and, for expanded clones, a class.

V	size	J	D	DNA	CDR3
TRBV6-5	many	TRBJ2-5	NA	TGTGCCACCGAGTTCCCCCCGGGAGAGACCCAGTACTTC	CATEFPPGETQYF
TRBV7-9	many	TRBJ1-1	NA	TGTGCCAGCAGCCCGGGGGGGAGAGAAGCTTTCTTT	CASSPGGREAFF
TRBV28	many	TRBJ1-5	NA	TGTGCCAGCAGTTTGGATCAGGTCTCTCAGCCCCAGCATTTT	CASSLDQVSQPQHF
TRBV11-2	many	TRBJ2-5	NA	TGTGCCAGCAGCCCCCCTGGGGGTCCAAAAGAGACCCAGTACTTC	CASSPPGGPKETQYF
TRBV7-2	many	TRBJ1-2	NA	TGTGCCAGCAGCTTAGCTCAGCAGGTCTATGGCTACACCTTC	CASSLAQQVYGYTF
TRBV27	many	TRBJ2-7	TRBD1	TGTGCCAGCAGTTTATTTAATTCAGACAGGGCATACGAGCAGTACTTC	CASSLFNSDRAYEQYF
TRBV7-2	many	TRBJ1-5	NA	TGTGCCAGCAGCCCCGATGGGGGGGGGAGCAATCAGCCCCAGCATTTT	CASSPDGGGSNQPQHF
TRBV29-1	many	TRBJ2-7	NA	TGCAGCGCCGAAGCTAGCGCGCCGTCCTACGAGCAGTACTTC	CSAEASAPSYEQYF
TRBV7-2	many	TRBJ2-7	NA	TGTGCCAGCAGCAAAAAGGGGTCCTACGAGCAGTACTTC	CASSKKGSYEQYF
TRBV6-5	many	TRBJ2-5	NA	TGTGCCAGCAGTTGGGGTATCCAAGAGACCCAGTACTTC	CASSWGIQETQYF
TRBV7-2	many	TRBJ2-7	NA	TGTGCCAGCAGCCTGTTTGGCGAGCAGTACTTC	CASSLFGEQYF
TRBV12-3/TRBV12-4	many	TRBJ1-3	NA	TGTGCCAGCAGTGACCTGGACCGGATTACACCGCGTAGATATTTT	CASSDLDRITPRRYF
TRBV29-1	few	TRBJ2-7	TRBD2	TGCAGCGTTGGGGAGGGAAGGGCCGAGCAGTACTTC	CSVGEGRAEQYF
TRBV6-1	many	TRBJ2-4	NA	TGTGCCAGCAGTGACGTAGGAGAAGCCAAAAACATTCAGTACTTC	CASSDVGEAKNIQYF
TRBV5-5	few	TRBJ1-2	TRBD1	TGTGCCAGCAGCTTGGTCGACAGGGCGACCGGCTACACCTTC	CASSLVDRATGYTF
TRBV6-1	few	TRBJ2-7	TRBD1	TGTGCCAGCAGTAAACACAGGGGGGTCTCCTACGAGCAGTACTTC	CASSKHRGVSYEQYF
TRBV6-5	many	TRBJ1-1	TRBD1	TGTGCCAGCAGTTACTCTTACAGGGGAGGGACTGAAGCTTTCTTT	CASSYSYRGGTEAFF
TRBV20-1	many	TRBJ2-7	NA	TGCAGTGCTTTACAGGGCGTCTACGAGCAGTACTTC	CSALQGVYEQYF
TRBV7-3	many	TRBJ2-5	TRBD1	TGTGCCAGCAGCCTGACAGGGCTGGAGACCCAGTACTTC	CASSLTGLETQYF
TRBV19	NA	TRBJ2-7	TRBD2	TGTGCCAGTAGTATACTAGCGGGAGTAAGGTTCTACGAGCAGTACTTC	CASSILAGVRFYEQYF
TRBV2	many	TRBJ1-2	NA	TGTGCCAGCAGTTTCGCGTCGGGGTATGGCTACACCTTC	CASSFASGYGYTF
TRBV5-1	many	TRBJ2-7	NA	TGCGCCAGCTGGGGTGATGGCGACAACCCTGTGAGGGAGCAGTACTTC	CASWGDGDNPVREQYF
TRBV28	many	TRBJ2-4	NA	TGTGCCAGCAGTCTTGGAGGGGTGGCCAAAAACATTCAGTACTTC	CASSLGGVAKNIQYF
TRBV12-3/TRBV12-4	many	TRBJ2-7	TRBD1	TGTGCCAGCTCCAGCGGGCAGGGACAGGGGGCGCGTTTAGAGCAGTACTTC	CASSSGQGQGARLEQYF
TRBV30	NA	TRBJ1-2	NA	TGTGCCGGGGTGACGGGGTCCGACAACTATGGCTACACCTTC	CAGVTGSDNYGYTF
TRBV12-3/TRBV12-4	once	TRBJ2-5	NA	TGTGCCAGCAGTTCCTCGGCCCTTTTACCGGAGACCCAGTACTTC	CASSSSALLPETQYF
TRBV6-2/TRBV6-3	many	TRBJ2-7	TRBD1	TGTGCCAGCAAACCGGGACAGGGATATGGCGGTAGCTCCTACGAGCAGTACTTC	CASKPGQGYGGSSYEQYF
TRBV6-5	many	TRBJ1-1	NA	TGTGCCAGCAGTTATCTTGGGGGAAACACTGAAGCTTTCTTT	CASSYLGGNTEAFF
TRBV6-1	few	TRBJ1-6	NA	TGTGCCAGCAGCTTCAGGGTAGATTCACCCCTCCACTTT	CASSFRVDSPLHF
TRBV6-2/TRBV6-3	many	TRBJ2-7	TRBD2	TGTGCCAGCAGTTATTTGTTCATTGCGGGAGGGCCGCACGAGCAGTACTTC	CASSYLFIAGGPHEQYF
TRBV10-1	many	TRBJ1-3	TRBD1	TGCGCCAGCAGGAACCGGGACAGGACGTTGTTCACCATATATTTT	CASRNRDRTLFTIYF
TRBV30	many	TRBJ1-3	NA	TGTGCCTGGAACGGGATCTCTGGAAACACCATATATTTT	CAWNGISGNTIYF
TRBV19	few	TRBJ2-7	TRBD1	TGTGCCAGTAGTCCCGGGACAGCAATTTCTTCCTACGAGCAGTACTTC	CASSPGTAISSYEQYF
TRBV12-5	many	TRBJ2-7	NA	TGTGCTAGTGGTTTGATTTCCTACGAGCAGTACTTC	CASGLISYEQYF
TRBV27	many	TRBJ2-3	NA	TGTGCCAGCAGTTTTCTCCAACAGGCCAGCACAGATACGCAGTATTTT	CASSFLQQASTDTQYF
TRBV6-2/TRBV6-3	many	TRBJ1-5	TRBD1	TGTGCCAGCAGCCAGGGGGCGAGCAATCAGCCCCAGCATTTT	CASSQGASNQPQHF
TRBV27	many	TRBJ2-5	TRBD2	TGTGCCAGCAGTTTTGGGGTAGCGGGAGGTGTCGAGACCCAGTACTTC	CASSFGVAGGVETQYF
TRBV7-3	many	TRBJ2-7	TRBD2	TGTGCCAGCAGCTCCGGGGTTAGCGGGAGTCTCGAGCAGTACTTC	CASSSGVSGSLEQYF
TRBV20-1	NA	TRBJ2-7	TRBD2	TGCAGTGCTAGAGCGACTAGCGGGAAAAATCTCCTCTACGAGCAGTACTTC	CSARATSGKNLLYEQYF
TRBV5-1	few	TRBJ2-7	NA	TGCGCCAGCAGCTTGGAGGGGACACCATCTTTCTACGAGCAGTACTTC	CASSLEGTPSFYEQYF
TRBV6-2/TRBV6-3	many	TRBJ2-7	TRBD2	TGTGCCAGCAGTGGGTGGGCTAGCGGAACCTACGAGCAGTACTTC	CASSGWASGTYEQYF
TRBV6-2/TRBV6-3	many	TRBJ1-2	TRBD1	TGTGCCAGCAGTGGACAGGTTTCTAACTATGGCTACACCTTC	CASSGQVSNYGYTF
TRBV4-2	few	TRBJ2-2	TRBD1	TGTGCCAGCAGCCAGGGACAGGGGGCCGGGGAGCTGTTTTTT	CASSQGQGAGELFF
TRBV7-2	NA	TRBJ2-5	TRBD2	TGTGCCAGCAGCGGGGGACTAGCGGGAGGTCAAGAGACCCAGTACTTC	CASSGGLAGGQETQYF
TRBV6-1	many	TRBJ1-5	NA	TGTGCCAGCAGTGAATCGGGGGGGGCCACGCCCCAGCATTTT	CASSESGGATPQHF
TRBV28	many	TRBJ1-6	NA	TGTGCCAGCAGTATGGAAAGGTCTAATTCACCCCTCCACTTT	CASSMERSNSPLHF
TRBV7-2	once	TRBJ2-1	NA	TGTGCCAGCAGCCCCTGGACTCAGGAGGAGCAGTTCTTC	CASSPWTQEEQFF
TRBV20-1	many	TRBJ1-2	NA	TGCAGTGCTAGAGGGGGCGGTAATTTCTATGGCTACACCTTC	CSARGGGNFYGYTF
TRBV4-1	many	TRBJ2-7	NA	TGCGCCAGCAGCCAAGACAGGGGCGCACGGGAGCAGTACTTC	CASSQDRGAREQYF
TRBV13	NA	TRBJ1-1	NA	TGTGCCAGCAGACATCAGTTCTCCACTGAAGCTTTCTTT	CASRHQFSTEAFF
TRBV19	many	TRBJ2-7	NA	TGTGCCAGTAGTACGGGACAAACCTACGAGCAGTACTTC	CASSTGQTYEQYF
TRBV7-6	many	TRBJ1-1	TRBD1	TGTGCCAGCAGCTTGGCGACAGGGATGAACACTGAAGCTTTCTTT	CASSLATGMNTEAFF
TRBV7-2	many	TRBJ2-5	NA	TGTGCCAGCAGCTTAAAGGATCCAGAGGAGAGGGAGACCCAGTACTTC	CASSLKDPEERETQYF
TRBV29-1	many	TRBJ1-2	NA	TGCAGCGTTGAGTCCGGTGAATATGGCTACACCTTC	CSVESGEYGYTF
TRBV27	many	TRBJ1-5	NA	TGTGCCAGCACCCCCCGCGGACAGAACAATCAGCCCCAGCATTTT	CASTPRGQNNQPQHF